This T cell receptor beta chain appears in the sequencing data of a study of identical twins. Findings of the study overall: Model-predicted out-of-frame TCR alpha sharing fell below observed values in monozygotic twins.

In regard to this clonotype: Its antigen is unknown.

The ends were cut back, 6 bases at V and 7 bases at J, with 13 bases in the middle. The CDR3 totals 11 residues. Germline CDR1 and CDR2: DFQATT and SNEGSKA (reference sequence). In TCRdb, the 5' RACE reads were re-called with MiXCR into one record per CDR3 protein. The data contain hundreds of thousands of distinct CDR3 sequences, around a sixth of them singletons. These same data were also listed under a study on T cells expressing NK-cell markers. Per that paper: Researchers got TCR beta repertoires out of sorted CD3+CD56+NKG2C+, CD3+CD56+NKG2C- and CD3+CD56-NKG2C+ T cells. Eight donors were sequenced, seven testing HCMV-seropositive and one testing seronegative. HCMV specificity of the expanded NKG2C+ T cell clones was not established.

The rearrangement joins TRBV20-1 to TRBJ2-7, with D perhaps TRBD1 (6 bases). The TCR comes from a woman aged 18-30 years in good health. The sequenced sample was PBMCs. The CDR3 sequence is CSANRAEEQYF. CDR3 sequence (DNA): TGCAGTGCCAACAGGGCGGAAGAGCAGTACTTC.